A single sample is the source of the 17 T cell receptor beta chains below, sequenced in a study of identical twins. TCRdb recomputed calls from the 5' RACE reads with MiXCR, one row per CDR3 protein. The table records some 500,000 distinct CDR3 sequences, approximately 15% of them present only once. The same specimen was also included in a second study, on yellow fever vaccine responses in identical twins.

The specimen sequenced was CD4+ T cells sorted from blood. The receptors derive from a woman aged 18-29 years in good health.

V gene TRBV20-1 combines with J gene TRBJ2-7, with 13 positions matching TRBD2. The CDR3 totals 15 residues. After removal of 6 bases from V and 0 bases from J, the junction contained 5 bases not matched to a gene. Germline V CDR1 and CDR2: DFQATT, SNEGSKA (reference sequence). The CDR3 spells CSATSGGVSSYEQYF. As DNA, the CDR3 is TGCAGTGCAACTAGCGGGGGGGTCAGCTCCTACGAGCAGTACTTC.

This chain uses TRBV9 with TRBJ2-2; D is ambiguous. Germline CDR1 is SGDLS and CDR2 is YYNGEE. CDR3 length: 15 residues. V gave up 0 bases and J gave up 1 base, with 7 bases separating them. The CDR3 here is CASSVDAVNTGELFF. The CDR3, as DNA: TGTGCCAGCAGCGTAGACGCGGTGAACACCGGGGAGCTGTTTTTT.

This clonotype was counted a few times. The chain joins TRBV20-1 to TRBJ2-1, with D perhaps TRBD2 (7 bases). This CDR3 is built from 16 residues. Germline CDR1 DFQATT, CDR2 SNEGSKA (reference sequence). V shed 0 bases and J shed 2 bases, with 14 bases lying between them. The CDR3 sequence is CSARDYGGPTYNEQFF. The CDR3 region has the DNA TGCAGTGCTAGAGATTACGGGGGGCCTACCTACAATGAGCAGTTCTTC.

V gene TRBV18 combines with J gene TRBJ1-1, with D uncertain. CDR1 is KGHSH, CDR2 LQKENI, per germline. Trimming pared 1 base from V and 1 base from J, leaving 13 bases between. The CDR3 spans 16 residues. CDR3 bases: TGTGCCAGCTCACCACGCAGGATGGACCGGAACACTGAAGCTTTCTTT. Amino acids: CASSPRRMDRNTEAFF.

The rearrangement links TRBV4-2 to TRBJ2-3; D might be TRBD2 (5 bases). This CDR3 is 15 amino acids long. The germline gives CDR1 LGHNA, CDR2 YNFKEQ. The ends were cut back, 0 bases at V and 2 bases at J, with 9 bases in the middle. The CDR3 DNA reads as TGTGCCAGCAGCCAAGATCACGGGGACACAGATACGCAGTATTTT. It translates to CASSQDHGDTDTQYF.

The table lists this clonotype with a few counts. The gene calls are TRBV9 and TRBJ2-1; TRBD1 matches 9 bases. Germline CDR1 and CDR2: SGDLS and YYNGEE. Trimming took 1 base from V and 5 from J; bases not matched to a gene: 4. The CDR3 is 15 amino acids. CDR3 loop: CASSVWDRVDNEQFF. In DNA form, the CDR3 reads TGTGCCAGCAGCGTATGGGACAGGGTCGACAATGAGCAGTTCTTC.

This clonotype turned up a few times. J is TRBJ1-5 and V is TRBV11-2, with D tentatively TRBD1 (5 bases). The CDR3 totals 15 residues. The V gene's germline CDR1 is SGHAT and CDR2 FQNNGV. Trimming pared 2 bases from V and 3 bases from J, leaving 11 bases between. In DNA, the CDR3 is TGTGCCAGCAGCTTATTGAGAGGGGCCAATCAGCCCCAGCATTTT. Translating it yields CASSLLRGANQPQHF.

Many counts were recorded for this clonotype. V and J are TRBV29-1 and TRBJ1-2; tentative D call: TRBD1 (6 bases). V was cut by 6 bases and J by 1 base, with 18 bases left in between. The CDR3 runs 15 residues. Per germline, CDR1 SQVTM and CDR2 ANQGSEA. Here the CDR3 DNA reads TGCAGCGTCCAAACCCGGACAGACCTTAACTATGGCTACACCTTC. Translated, it gives CSVQTRTDLNYGYTF.

This clonotype was seen a few times. The gene calls are TRBV12-3 or TRBV12-4 and TRBJ1-4; no firm D call. The length of the CDR3 is 16 residues. V lost 5 bases and J lost 4, with 17 bases in between. The CDR3 protein is CASSPLEGVRNEKLFF. CDR3 sequence (DNA): TGTGCCAGCAGTCCCCTTGAGGGAGTCCGTAATGAAAAACTGTTTTTT.

The table lists this clonotype with a few counts. V gene TRBV12-3 or TRBV12-4 combines with J gene TRBJ1-6; D uncertain. Trimming shortened V by 6 bases and J by 2 bases, and 11 bases separated the two germline ends. The CDR3 contains 15 residues. The CDR3 DNA sequence: TGTGCCAGCAGGGGAGGGTCCGCCTATAATTCACCCCTCCACTTT. Translated: CASRGGSAYNSPLHF.

This chain links TRBV10-2 with TRBJ2-1; D perhaps matches TRBD2 (6 bases). Trimming stripped 6 bases from V and 0 bases from J, with 15 bases between. The CDR3 contains 16 residues. Germline assignment: CDR1 WSHSY and CDR2 SAAADI. The CDR3 spells CASRGLILSSYNEQFF. The DNA for the CDR3 is TGCGCCAGCAGGGGACTTATCTTGAGCTCCTACAATGAGCAGTTCTTC.

This clonotype was found a few times. This chain uses TRBV12-3 or TRBV12-4 with TRBJ2-3, with D unresolved. V shed 6 bases and J shed 2 bases, with 9 bases lying between them. The CDR3 has 13 residues. The CDR3 reads CASRHSSTDTQYF. The CDR3 bases are TGTGCCAGCAGGCACAGTTCCACAGATACGCAGTATTTT.

This clonotype was seen repeatedly, ten times or more. The CDR3 bases are TGTGCCAGCAGTTACTCGAGACTAGCGGGCGCTGATACCTACGAGCAGTACTTC. It encodes CASSYSRLAGADTYEQYF. The V gene is TRBV6-2 or TRBV6-3, the J gene TRBJ2-7; TRBD2 matches 10 bases. V was clipped by 0 bases and J by 2 bases; unmatched bases: 10. Germline V gene data show CDR1 as MNHEY and CDR2 as SVGEGT. CDR3 size: 18 residues.

As for this clonotype: This may come from a read error, since a much larger clone is one base off. The rearrangement joins TRBV7-2 to TRBJ2-3; D call uncertain. The CDR3 contains 11 residues. With 2 bases removed from V and 6 bases from J, the gap between germline ends came to 3 bases. Germline lookup yields CDR1 SGHTA and CDR2 FQGNSA. CDR3 nucleotides: TGTGCCAGCAGCTTATACGATACGCAGTATTTT. Its protein product is CASSLYDTQYF.

The gene calls are TRBV12-3 or TRBV12-4 and TRBJ2-7; a possible D gene is TRBD2 (6 bases). The CDR3 totals 16 residues. Trimming shortened V by 4 bases and J by 5 bases, and 21 bases separated the two germline ends. The CDR3 here is CASSSKAGSPGDEQYF. In DNA, the CDR3 is TGTGCCAGCAGTTCCAAAGCAGGGTCTCCGGGGGACGAGCAGTACTTC.

This clonotype was picked up a small number of times. The rearrangement links TRBV2 to TRBJ2-2, with D unresolved. The V gene's germline CDR1 is SNHLY and CDR2 FYNNEI. V shed 8 bases and J shed 7 bases, with 14 bases lying between them. There are 13 residues in the CDR3. The CDR3 reads CASGSFGVGELFF. The CDR3 DNA reads TGTGCCAGCGGGTCTTTCGGTGTCGGGGAGCTGTTTTTT.

Only a few counts were recorded for this clonotype. V is TRBV7-9 and J is TRBJ2-7, with TRBD1 matching 10 bases. CDR3 length: 16 residues. Germline CDR1 is SEHNR and CDR2 is FQNEAQ (reference sequence). J gave up 4 bases and V 4 bases, and 10 bases lay outside the gene matches. The CDR3 coding sequence is TGTGCCAGCAGCTATCTCCGCGGGGACAGGGGTTACGAGCAGTACTTC. Protein: CASSYLRGDRGYEQYF.